Below are 20 T cell receptor beta chains sequenced from a single sample in a study of CD8 T cells in Susac syndrome. RNA in amounts of roughly 0.5 to 1 ug was reverse transcribed with random hexamers. TCRdb reprocessed the immunoSEQ multiplex PCR reads with MiXCR, giving one entry per CDR3 protein. This sample has a few hundred thousand distinct CDR3 sequences, with 93% found just once. The sequencing sample was made of CD4+ T cells from PBMCs. These receptors all come from a human donor with multiple sclerosis.

This chain links TRBV20-1 with TRBJ2-7, with TRBD1 matching 8 bases. The junction had 1 base not matched to a gene; V was cut back by 4 bases and J by 2 bases. The CDR3 totals 12 residues. The germline gives CDR1 DFQATT, CDR2 SNEGSKA (reference sequence). The CDR3 DNA is TGCAGTGCTAAACAGGGGGCCTACGAGCAGTACTTC. Encoded protein: CSAKQGAYEQYF.

The rearrangement joins TRBV14 to TRBJ1-3, with no clear D. Per the germline V gene, CDR1 is SGHDN and CDR2 is FVKESK. V lost 4 bases and J lost 0, with 10 bases in between. The CDR3 length is 15 residues. In DNA form, the CDR3 reads TGTGCCAGCAGCCGCAGGACCCCCTCTGGAAACACCATATATTTT. This translates into CASSRRTPSGNTIYF.

The rearrangement links TRBV11-1 to TRBJ2-1; no definite D call. Germline CDR1 SGHAT, CDR2 FQDESV (reference sequence). The CDR3 length is 11 residues. Trimming removed 2 bases from V and 10 bases from J, with 6 bases in between. The CDR3 here is CASSLKDEQFF. The CDR3 DNA follows: TGTGCCAGCAGCTTAAAGGACGAGCAGTTCTTC.

This chain's CDR3 is CASSVVTPEVQFF. CDR3 nucleotide sequence: TGTGCCAGCAGCGTAGTGACCCCTGAGGTGCAGTTCTTC. V gene TRBV9 combines with J gene TRBJ2-1; no clear D gene. The CDR3 totals 13 residues. The germline CDR1 and CDR2 sequences are SGDLS and YYNGEE. Trimming pared 0 bases from V and 12 bases from J, leaving 13 bases between.

J is TRBJ1-2 and V is TRBV3-1; D is uncertain. There are 12 residues in the CDR3. The V and J ends lost 1 base and 13 bases respectively, with 13 bases between them. In germline, CDR1 is LGHDT, CDR2 YNNKEL (reference sequence). The DNA for the CDR3 is TGTGCCAGCAGCCAAGCTAGTACGTTTAGCACCTTC. As protein: CASSQASTFSTF.

The chain has TRBV20-1 and TRBJ2-2; 8 bases are shared with TRBD1. Germline CDR1 DFQATT, CDR2 SNEGSKA (reference sequence). The CDR3 has 14 residues. Unmatched junction bases numbered 8, after V lost 4 bases and J lost 7 bases. The CDR3 sequence is CSAIHQGAGGELFF. In nucleotides, the CDR3 is TGCAGTGCTATTCACCAGGGGGCTGGCGGGGAGCTGTTTTTT.

The V call is TRBV30, the J call TRBJ2-1; D is undetermined. CDR1 and CDR2 (germline): GTSNPN, SVGIG (reference sequence). The CDR3 totals 11 residues. The ends were cut back, 7 bases at V and 7 bases at J, with 11 bases in the middle. CDR3 nucleotide sequence: TGTGCCTTCGGGTGGCGGAATGAGCAGTTCTTC. Protein sequence: CAFGWRNEQFF.

The chain recombines TRBV6-5 with TRBJ2-7; no clear D. Germline V gene sequence: CDR1 MNHEY, CDR2 SVGAGI. There are 13 residues in the CDR3. Trimming cost V 8 bases and J 5 bases, with 16 bases left between them. The CDR3 DNA follows: TGTGCCAGCCCCACGACGCCGGGTGACGAGCAGTACTTC. This codes for CASPTTPGDEQYF.

V is TRBV9 and J is TRBJ1-1; weak D call: TRBD1 (5 bases). V lost 2 bases and J 1 base, leaving 9 bases between the germline ends. Germline-derived CDR1 and CDR2 are SGDLS and YYNGEE. This CDR3 has 14 amino acids. The chain's CDR3 is CASSVAGTNTEAFF. The DNA for the CDR3 is TGTGCCAGCAGCGTTGCGGGGACGAACACTGAAGCTTTCTTT.

The chain carries TRBV9 and TRBJ1-5; unclear D gene. The germline V gene encodes CDR1 SGDLS and CDR2 YYNGEE. The CDR3 has 15 residues. V lost 3 bases, J lost 4 bases, and 14 bases lay in between. The CDR3 region is CASSADGGRNQPQHF. CDR3 nucleotide sequence: TGTGCCAGCAGCGCCGATGGAGGGAGGAATCAGCCCCAGCATTTT. Variable domain in full (rest from reference TRBV9 and TRBJ1-5): DSGVTQTPKHLITATGQRVTLRCSPRSGDLSVYWYQQSLDQGLQFLIQYYNGEERAKGNILERFSAQQFPDLHSELNLSSLELGDSALYFCASSADGGRNQPQHFGDGTRLSIL.

The V call is TRBV18, the J call TRBJ1-1, with D possibly being TRBD1 (5 bases). CDR1 and CDR2 from the germline V gene are KGHSH and LQKENI. V was pared by 10 bases and J by 3 bases, with 15 bases between. The length of the CDR3 is 13 residues. The CDR3: CATSPRADTEAFF. The CDR3 nucleotides are TGTGCCACGTCGCCCAGGGCAGACACTGAAGCTTTCTTT.

This chain uses TRBV3-1 with TRBJ2-5, with TRBD2 as a possible D gene (6 bases). The CDR3 consists of 15 residues. CDR1 LGHDT and CDR2 YNNKEL come from the germline V gene (reference sequence). V was shortened by 1 base and J by 5 bases, with 14 bases between the two germline ends. CDR3 loop: CASSQVSGARETQYF. In nucleotides, the CDR3 is TGTGCCAGCAGCCAAGTTTCGGGAGCCCGGGAGACCCAGTACTTC.

The genes are TRBV5-1 and TRBJ2-4; TRBD2 is a possible D gene (5 bases). The CDR3 runs to 13 residues. Germline V gene sequence: CDR1 SGHRS, CDR2 YFSETQ. Trimming removed 0 bases at V and 7 bases at J, with 8 bases between. CDR3 in amino acids: CASSLEWENIQYF. DNA for the CDR3: TGCGCCAGCAGCTTGGAGTGGGAGAACATTCAGTACTTC.

The chain couples TRBV3-1 to TRBJ2-6, with D maybe TRBD1 (6 bases). Germline CDR1 LGHDT, CDR2 YNNKEL (reference sequence). There are 17 residues in the CDR3. V dropped 7 bases and J dropped 4 bases, with 20 bases sitting between them. CDR3 in DNA: TGTGCCAGCACTGAAAACCCAGGGGTTTCAGGGGCCAACGTCCTGACTTTC. Translating it yields CASTENPGVSGANVLTF.

J is TRBJ2-3 and V is TRBV9; 11 bases align to TRBD2. This CDR3 has 18 amino acids. Per germline, CDR1 SGDLS and CDR2 YYNGEE. Trimming cost V 4 bases and J 1 base; bases outside gene matches: 11. The chain's CDR3 is CASSSGTSGIQGTDTQYF. The CDR3, as DNA: TGTGCCAGCAGCTCCGGGACTAGCGGAATCCAGGGCACAGATACGCAGTATTTT.

J is TRBJ2-7 and V is TRBV11-2, with 9 bases matching TRBD2. The CDR3 spans 13 residues. CDR1 is SGHAT, CDR2 FQNNGV, per germline. With 6 bases clipped from V and 7 bases from J, the junction kept 7 bases outside the gene matches. The CDR3 loop is CASSPRLAGEQYV. Here the CDR3 DNA reads TGTGCCAGCAGTCCCCGGCTAGCGGGGGAGCAGTACGTC.

This clonotype was observed a single time. J is TRBJ1-2 and V is TRBV5-1; D perhaps matches TRBD1 (5 bases). V was pared by 0 bases and J by 7 bases, with 13 bases between. This CDR3 region has 14 residues. CDR1 is SGHRS and CDR2 is YFSETQ in the germline V gene. CDR3 in amino acids: CASSLEPRAGGYTF. The CDR3, as DNA: TGCGCCAGCAGCTTGGAACCCAGGGCTGGTGGCTACACCTTC.

The rearrangement uses TRBV5-1 and TRBJ2-7, with D tentatively TRBD1 or TRBD2 (5 bases each). Germline loops: CDR1 SGHRS, CDR2 YFSETQ. V lost 0 bases to trimming and J lost 7 bases, with 14 bases between them. The length of the CDR3 is 14 residues. This CDR3 reads CASSLVGRGEEQYF. DNA of the CDR3: TGCGCCAGCAGCTTGGTGGGCAGAGGGGAGGAGCAGTACTTC.

The chain combines TRBV5-1 with TRBJ1-4, with TRBD1 matching 7 bases. In germline, CDR1 is SGHRS, CDR2 YFSETQ. CDR3 length: 14 amino acids. V shed 4 bases and J 6 bases; nucleotides not matched to a gene: 6. The DNA for the CDR3 is TGCGCCAGCAGCCGGGGACAGTGGGATGAAAAACTGTTTTTT. This gives the protein CASSRGQWDEKLFF.

CDR3: CSAYSPPQRLEAFF. In nucleotides, the CDR3 is TGCAGTGCTTACAGCCCGCCGCAGCGTCTTGAAGCTTTCTTT. This chain joins TRBV20-1 and TRBJ1-1; D not resolved. With 5 bases removed from V and 7 bases from J, the gap between germline ends came to 20 bases. The CDR3 runs to 14 residues. Germline loops: CDR1 DFQATT, CDR2 SNEGSKA (reference sequence).